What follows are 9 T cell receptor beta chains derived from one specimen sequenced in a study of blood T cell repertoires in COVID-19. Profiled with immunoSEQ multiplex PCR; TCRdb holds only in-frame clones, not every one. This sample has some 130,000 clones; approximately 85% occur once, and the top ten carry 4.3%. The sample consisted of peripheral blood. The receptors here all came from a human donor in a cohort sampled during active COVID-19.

CDR3 protein: CASSEWTEDTQYF. Here the CDR3 DNA reads TGTGCCAGCAGTGAATGGACTGAAGATACGCAGTATTTT. V usage is TRBV25-1 and J usage is TRBJ2-3, with a weak D call TRBD2 (5 bases). V dropped 1 base and J dropped 5 bases, with 7 bases sitting between them. The CDR3 has 13 residues. The V gene's germline CDR1 is MGHDK and CDR2 SYGVNS.

The CDR3, as DNA: TGCGCCAGCAGCTTGGAGGAGGCCCCCGGGCCTTCACCCCTCCACTTT. Protein sequence: CASSLEEAPGPSPLHF. The chain combines TRBV5-1 with TRBJ1-6; D gene unclear. The V end lost 0 bases, the J end lost 9 bases, and 16 bases lay between the germline ends. Germline V CDR1 and CDR2: SGHRS, YFSETQ. The CDR3 has 16 amino acids.

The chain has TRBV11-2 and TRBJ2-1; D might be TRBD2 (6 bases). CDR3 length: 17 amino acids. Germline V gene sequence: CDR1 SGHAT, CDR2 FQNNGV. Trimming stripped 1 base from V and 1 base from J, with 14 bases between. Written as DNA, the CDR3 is TGTGCCAGCAGCTTAGGGGACTTTGGGGCTTCCTACAATGAGCAGTTCTTC. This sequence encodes CASSLGDFGASYNEQFF.

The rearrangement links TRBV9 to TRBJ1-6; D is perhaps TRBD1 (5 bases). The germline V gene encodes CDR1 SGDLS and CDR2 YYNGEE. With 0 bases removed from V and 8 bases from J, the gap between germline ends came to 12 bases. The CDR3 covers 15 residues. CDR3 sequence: CASSVESGDYSPLHF. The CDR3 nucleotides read TGTGCCAGCAGCGTAGAATCGGGGGATTATTCACCCCTCCACTTT.

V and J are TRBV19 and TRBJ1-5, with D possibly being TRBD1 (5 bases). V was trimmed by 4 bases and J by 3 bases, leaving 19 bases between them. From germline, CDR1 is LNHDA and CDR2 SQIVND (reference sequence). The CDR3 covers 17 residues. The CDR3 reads CASSTSPQGNLNQPQHF. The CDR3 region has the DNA TGTGCCAGTAGTACCAGTCCTCAGGGAAACCTCAATCAGCCCCAGCATTTT.

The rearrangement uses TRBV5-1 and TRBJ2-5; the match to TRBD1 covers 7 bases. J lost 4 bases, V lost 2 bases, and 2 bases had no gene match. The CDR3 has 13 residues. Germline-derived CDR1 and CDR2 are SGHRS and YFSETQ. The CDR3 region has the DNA TGCGCCAGCAGCTTTCAGGGGGTAGAGACCCAGTACTTC. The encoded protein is CASSFQGVETQYF.

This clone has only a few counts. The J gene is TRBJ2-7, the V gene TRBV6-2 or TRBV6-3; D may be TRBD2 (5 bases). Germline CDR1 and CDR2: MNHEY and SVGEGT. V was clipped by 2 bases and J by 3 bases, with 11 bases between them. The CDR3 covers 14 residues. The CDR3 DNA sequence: TGTGCCAGCAGTTACAGCGGAGGATTCTACGAGCAGTACGTC. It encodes CASSYSGGFYEQYV.

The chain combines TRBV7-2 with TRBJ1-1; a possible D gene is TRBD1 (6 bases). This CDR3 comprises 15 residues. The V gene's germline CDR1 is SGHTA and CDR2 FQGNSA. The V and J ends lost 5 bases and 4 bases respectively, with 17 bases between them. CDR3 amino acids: CASSPRQVGATEAFF. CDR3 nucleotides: TGTGCCAGCAGCCCCAGACAGGTTGGGGCCACTGAAGCTTTCTTT.

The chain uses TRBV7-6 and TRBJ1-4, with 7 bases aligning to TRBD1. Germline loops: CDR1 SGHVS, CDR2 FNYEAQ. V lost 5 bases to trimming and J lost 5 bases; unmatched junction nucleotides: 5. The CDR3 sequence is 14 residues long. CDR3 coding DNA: TGTGCCAGCAGCCTGGGACAGAGGAATGAAAAACTGTTTTTT. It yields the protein CASSLGQRNEKLFF.